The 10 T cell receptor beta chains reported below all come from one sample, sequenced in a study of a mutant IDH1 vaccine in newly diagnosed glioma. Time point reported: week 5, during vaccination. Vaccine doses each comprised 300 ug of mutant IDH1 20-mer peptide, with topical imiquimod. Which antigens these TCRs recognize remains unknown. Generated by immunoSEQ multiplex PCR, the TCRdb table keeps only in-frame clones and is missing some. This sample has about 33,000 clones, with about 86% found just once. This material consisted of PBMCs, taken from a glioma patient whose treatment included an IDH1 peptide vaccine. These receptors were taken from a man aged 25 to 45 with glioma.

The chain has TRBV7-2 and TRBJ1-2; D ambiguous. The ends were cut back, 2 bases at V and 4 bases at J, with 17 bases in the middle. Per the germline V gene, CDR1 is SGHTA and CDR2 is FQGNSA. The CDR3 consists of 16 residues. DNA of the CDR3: TGTGCCAGCAGCTTAATATCCCTACCGTCGGGCTATGGCTACACCTTC. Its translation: CASSLISLPSGYGYTF.

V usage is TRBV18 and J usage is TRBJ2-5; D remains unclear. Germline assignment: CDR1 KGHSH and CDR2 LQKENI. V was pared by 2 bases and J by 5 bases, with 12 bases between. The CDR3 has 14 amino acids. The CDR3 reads CASSPGIPRETQYF. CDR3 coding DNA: TGTGCCAGCTCACCAGGTATTCCCCGGGAGACCCAGTACTTC.

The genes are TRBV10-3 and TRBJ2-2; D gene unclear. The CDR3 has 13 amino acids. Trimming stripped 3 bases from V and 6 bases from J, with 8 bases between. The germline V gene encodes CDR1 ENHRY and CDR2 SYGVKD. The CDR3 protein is CAISDIGPGELFF. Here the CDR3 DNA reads TGTGCCATCAGTGACATCGGACCCGGGGAGCTGTTTTTT.

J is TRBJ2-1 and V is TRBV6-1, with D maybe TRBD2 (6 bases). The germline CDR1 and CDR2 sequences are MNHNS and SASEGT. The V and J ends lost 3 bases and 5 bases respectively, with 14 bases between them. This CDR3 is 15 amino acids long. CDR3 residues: CASSDRAGRNNEQFF. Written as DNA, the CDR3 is TGTGCCAGCAGTGATCGGGCGGGGCGTAACAATGAGCAGTTCTTC.

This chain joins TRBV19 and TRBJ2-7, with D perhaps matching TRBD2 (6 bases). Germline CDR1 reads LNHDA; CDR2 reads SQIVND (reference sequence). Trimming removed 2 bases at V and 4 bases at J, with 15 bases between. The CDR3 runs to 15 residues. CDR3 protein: CASSIHASETYEQYF. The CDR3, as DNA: TGTGCCAGTAGTATACACGCTAGCGAGACTTACGAGCAGTACTTC.

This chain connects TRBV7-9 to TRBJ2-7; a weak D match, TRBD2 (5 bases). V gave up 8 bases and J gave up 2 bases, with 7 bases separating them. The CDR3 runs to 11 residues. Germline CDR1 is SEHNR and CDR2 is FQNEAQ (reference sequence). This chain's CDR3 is CASAGPYEQYF. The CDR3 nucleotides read TGTGCCAGCGCGGGTCCCTACGAGCAGTACTTC.

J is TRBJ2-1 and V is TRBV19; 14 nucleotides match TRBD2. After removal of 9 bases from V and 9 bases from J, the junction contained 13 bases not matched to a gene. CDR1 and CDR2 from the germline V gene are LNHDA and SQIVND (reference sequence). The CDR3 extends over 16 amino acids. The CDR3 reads CASTFTGTSGSVEQFF. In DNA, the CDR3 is TGTGCCAGCACCTTTACCGGGACTAGCGGGAGCGTTGAGCAGTTCTTC.

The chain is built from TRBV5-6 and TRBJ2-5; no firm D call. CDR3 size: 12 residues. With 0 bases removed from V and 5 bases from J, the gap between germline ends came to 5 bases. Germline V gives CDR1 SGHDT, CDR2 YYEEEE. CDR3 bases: TGTGCCAGCAGCTTGGTGGGGGAGACCCAGTACTTC. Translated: CASSLVGETQYF.

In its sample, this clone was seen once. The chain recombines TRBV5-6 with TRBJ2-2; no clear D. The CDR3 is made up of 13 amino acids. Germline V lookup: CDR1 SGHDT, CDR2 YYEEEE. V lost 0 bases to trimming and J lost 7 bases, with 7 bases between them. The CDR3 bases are TGTGCCAGCAGCTTGGTGGGATACGGGGAGCTGTTTTTT. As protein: CASSLVGYGELFF.

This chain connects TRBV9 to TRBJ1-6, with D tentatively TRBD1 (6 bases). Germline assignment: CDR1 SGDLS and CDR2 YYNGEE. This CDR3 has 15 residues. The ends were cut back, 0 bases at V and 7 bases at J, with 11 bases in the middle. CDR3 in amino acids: CASSVAGRGNSPLHF. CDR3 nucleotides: TGTGCCAGCAGCGTAGCTGGCAGGGGCAATTCACCCCTCCACTTT.